This entry lists 20 T cell receptor beta chains sequenced from one sample in a study of identifying expanded T cells in peripheral blood. TCRdb keeps only in-frame clones here, not all; method: immunoSEQ multiplex PCR. This table holds roughly 100,000 clones, roughly 90% found once. Sequenced material: blood. The receptors originated from a person aged 18 to 75 in good health.

This clone is medium-sized by share. The J gene is TRBJ1-5, the V gene TRBV6-1; TRBD1 agrees at 10 bases. Germline loops: CDR1 MNHNS, CDR2 SASEGT. Trimming removed 1 base from V and 6 bases from J; junction bases left unmatched: 0. This CDR3 spans 14 amino acids. CDR3 residues: CASSEGTGGQPQHF. CDR3 nucleotides: TGTGCCAGCAGTGAAGGGACAGGGGGTCAGCCCCAGCATTTT.

This rearrangement joins TRBV5-6 to TRBJ1-5, with 7 bases that match TRBD1. Germline V gene lookup returns CDR1 SGHDT and CDR2 YYEEEE. V was pared by 0 bases and J by 9 bases, with 12 bases of the junction left unmatched. The CDR3 covers 16 residues. CDR3 in amino acids: CASSLGGTVVYRPQHF. The DNA of the CDR3 is TGTGCCAGCAGCTTGGGCGGGACAGTAGTTTATCGGCCCCAGCATTTT.

V usage is TRBV5-1 and J usage is TRBJ1-3, with 7 positions matching TRBD1. The ends lost 4 bases at V and 8 bases at J; junction bases unmatched: 12. This CDR3 has 15 residues. The germline gives CDR1 SGHRS, CDR2 YFSETQ. CDR3 DNA sequence: TGCGCCAGCAGCCCTGCCCGGGCAGGGGGGGACACCATATATTTT. Its protein product is CASSPARAGGDTIYF.

The rearrangement joins TRBV15 to TRBJ2-5; 8 bases fit TRBD1. Germline-derived CDR1 and CDR2 are LNHNV and YYDKDF (reference sequence). This CDR3 has 17 residues. V lost 3 bases and J lost 0; bases outside the gene matches: 9. In DNA, the CDR3 is TGTGCCACCAGCAGCTATTTCCAGGGGGCAGACCAAGAGACCCAGTACTTC. Amino acid sequence: CATSSYFQGADQETQYF. The full variable domain, in which reference TRBV15 and TRBJ2-5 provide the parts outside the CDR3, is DAMVIQNPRYQVTQFGKPVTLSCSQTLNHNVMYWYQQKSSQAPKLLFHYYDKDFNNEADTPDNFQSRRPNTSFCFLDIRSPGLGDTAMYLCATSSYFQGADQETQYFGPGTRLLVL.

The chain uses TRBV27 and TRBJ2-1, with TRBD2 identical over 7 bases. The CDR3 length is 17 residues. Germline-derived CDR1 and CDR2 are MNHEY and SMNVEV (reference sequence). V trimming: 6 bases; J trimming: 0 bases; junction bases outside the gene matches: 11. This CDR3 reads CASSPQAGLSSYNEQFF. In nucleotides, the CDR3 is TGTGCCAGCAGCCCTCAAGCGGGGTTGAGCTCCTACAATGAGCAGTTCTTC.

This clone was seen a single time. This chain joins TRBV28 and TRBJ1-5, with D possibly matching TRBD1 (5 bases). The CDR3 runs to 13 residues. The germline V and J ends were trimmed by 1 base and 6 bases, with 7 bases remaining between them. Germline CDR1 and CDR2: MDHEN and SYDVKM. CDR3 DNA: TGTGCCAGCAGTTTATTGGGGCCTCAGCCCCAGCATTTT. Protein sequence: CASSLLGPQPQHF.

This chain joins TRBV11-3 and TRBJ2-2, with 8 positions matching TRBD1. The CDR3 has 15 amino acids. Trimming at V came to 5 bases and at J to 1 base, leaving 3 bases not matched to a gene. Per germline, CDR1 SGHNT and CDR2 YENEEA. CDR3 amino acids: CASSIGTGNTGELFF. Here the CDR3 DNA reads TGTGCCAGCAGCATTGGGACAGGGAACACCGGGGAGCTGTTTTTT.

The chain carries TRBV10-3 and TRBJ2-7; 8 nucleotides agree with TRBD1. Germline V gene data show CDR1 as ENHRY and CDR2 as SYGVKD. The CDR3 length is 13 residues. V gave up 10 bases and J gave up 3 bases; unmatched junction bases: 8. CDR3 residues: CATKDREIYEQYF. For the CDR3, the DNA is TGTGCCACTAAGGACAGGGAAATCTACGAGCAGTACTTC.

The gene calls are TRBV9 and TRBJ2-1; 10 bases fit TRBD2. The CDR3 spans 15 residues. With 2 bases clipped from V and 7 bases from J, the junction kept 6 bases outside the gene matches. The germline V gene has CDR1 SGDLS and CDR2 YYNGEE. The CDR3 nucleotides read TGTGCCAGCAGCGTGAGAGCGGGGGGGCCGAATGAGCAGTTCTTC. Its translation is CASSVRAGGPNEQFF.

The J gene is TRBJ1-1, the V gene TRBV28; no clear D gene. Germline V gives CDR1 MDHEN, CDR2 SYDVKM. This CDR3 is built from 12 residues. Trimming took off 6 bases at V and 8 bases at J, with 13 bases between the two ends. The CDR3 spells CASRPRRIEAFF. CDR3 DNA sequence: TGTGCCAGCAGACCGAGACGAATCGAAGCTTTCTTT.

J is TRBJ2-5 and V is TRBV18, with TRBD1 identical over 8 bases. The junction had 3 bases not matched to a gene; V was cut back by 1 base and J by 2 bases. The CDR3 contains 15 residues. CDR1 is KGHSH, CDR2 LQKENI, per germline. The CDR3 loop reads CASSPQNRGQETQYF. The CDR3 DNA reads as TGTGCCAGCTCACCACAAAACAGGGGGCAAGAGACCCAGTACTTC.

The genes are TRBV6-4 and TRBJ2-3, with TRBD1 matching over 10 bases. The CDR3 has 15 amino acids. The junction had 1 base not matched to a gene; V was cut back by 0 bases and J by 4 bases. Germline V gene sequence: CDR1 MRHNA, CDR2 SNTAGT. CDR3 nucleotides: TGTGCCAGCAGTGACTCTGGGACAGGGGCAGATACGCAGTATTTT. The encoded protein is CASSDSGTGADTQYF.

This clone was observed a handful of times. This chain joins TRBV10-1 and TRBJ1-2, with no clear D. From germline, CDR1 is WNHNN and CDR2 SYGVQD (reference sequence). The CDR3 is 16 residues long. The V and J ends lost 4 bases and 7 bases respectively, with 22 bases between them. The CDR3 DNA sequence: TGCGCCAGCAGTGGAACGGGCGCGGATTCGAGGATTGGCTACACCTTC. Translated, it gives CASSGTGADSRIGYTF.

The chain couples TRBV11-1 to TRBJ2-1; 7 positions match TRBD2. Germline V gives CDR1 SGHAT, CDR2 FQDESV (reference sequence). The CDR3 has 14 residues. With V trimmed by 1 base and J by 8 bases, 5 bases remained unmatched. The CDR3 loop reads CASSLGGGSDEQFF. In DNA form, the CDR3 reads TGTGCCAGCAGCTTAGGAGGCGGGAGTGATGAGCAGTTCTTC.

The V gene is TRBV15, the J gene TRBJ2-7; TRBD1 matches 7 bases. With 4 bases clipped from V and 3 bases from J, the junction kept 6 bases outside the gene matches. The CDR3 has 14 residues. Germline CDR1 reads LNHNV; CDR2 reads YYDKDF (reference sequence). The CDR3, as DNA: TGTGCCACCAGCAAGGGACAGCGAAACTACGAGCAGTACTTC. Residues: CATSKGQRNYEQYF.

This clone has just one count. The V and J genes are TRBV15 and TRBJ2-4, with D maybe TRBD1 (6 bases). Trimming took off 5 bases at V and 0 bases at J, with 14 bases between the two ends. The germline V gene encodes CDR1 LNHNV and CDR2 YYDKDF (reference sequence). The CDR3 consists of 16 residues. The CDR3 here is CATSPRQGLAKNIQYF. CDR3 bases: TGTGCCACCAGCCCCCGCCAGGGGCTAGCCAAAAACATTCAGTACTTC.

This chain joins TRBV6-1 and TRBJ2-7, with TRBD2 as a possible D gene (5 bases). The CDR3 length is 14 residues. The germline V gene encodes CDR1 MNHNS and CDR2 SASEGT. V lost 5 bases to trimming and J lost 3 bases, with 14 bases between them. The CDR3 DNA reads TGTGCCAGCAGTCCAGCGGACGGTCTCTACGAGCAGTACTTC. This codes for CASSPADGLYEQYF.

V usage is TRBV5-1 and J usage is TRBJ2-5, with D uncertain. V lost 2 bases and J 5 bases, leaving 13 bases between the germline ends. CDR3 length: 14 amino acids. Germline V gene lookup returns CDR1 SGHRS and CDR2 YFSETQ. CDR3 amino acids: CASSFVGLKETQYF. The CDR3 DNA follows: TGCGCCAGCAGCTTCGTAGGGCTGAAGGAGACCCAGTACTTC.

The chain recombines TRBV4-1 with TRBJ2-2, with 8 bases that match TRBD2. The V gene end was trimmed by 6 bases and the J gene end by 1 base; junction bases not matched to a gene: 10. The V gene's germline CDR1 is MGHRA and CDR2 YSYEKL. CDR3 size: 17 residues. Written as DNA, the CDR3 is TGCGCCAGCAGGAAGCCTGGCGGGGGGAAGAACACCGGGGAGCTGTTTTTT. It codes for CASRKPGGGKNTGELFF.

The chain combines TRBV7-9 with TRBJ1-4; tentatively, D is TRBD1 (5 bases). V dropped 2 bases and J dropped 1 base, with 8 bases sitting between them. Germline V CDR1 and CDR2: SEHNR, FQNEAQ (reference sequence). This CDR3 is 15 amino acids long. DNA for the CDR3: TGTGCCAGCAGCTTAATGAGGGGAACTAATGAAAAACTGTTTTTT. Translation gives CASSLMRGTNEKLFF.